These 19 T cell receptor beta chains were all obtained from the same sample, sequenced in a study of cytomegalovirus exposure and HLA in healthy donors (dated by TCRdb to 2015 to 2018). Library construction relied on the immunoSEQ multiplex PCR assay. For the multiplex PCR, a mixture combining 60 forward primers for TCR Vbeta segments and 13 reverse primers for TCR Jbeta segments was used. This is the immuneACCESS table as TCRdb keeps it, with only in-frame sequences that have V and J called. A part of the clones is gone; compared with another copy, unresolved V genes explain less than half, and the rest is unexplained. For this sample there are some 140,000 clones; around 77% appear just once. About 1% of the sample is held by the ten biggest clonotypes. Source material: PBMCs. The receptors were sampled from a woman aged 55-70 years in good health and CMV-seronegative.

The rearrangement uses TRBV5-4 and TRBJ2-1; possibly TRBD1 for D (5 bases). The CDR3 runs to 14 residues. V lost 4 bases, J lost 1 base, and 9 bases lay in between. Germline CDR1 and CDR2: SGHNT and YYREEE (reference sequence). CDR3 coding DNA: TGTGCCAGCAGCGGTAGGGGTTCCTACAATGAGCAGTTCTTC. Its protein product is CASSGRGSYNEQFF.

The chain combines TRBV5-5 with TRBJ1-1; a weak D match, TRBD1 (5 bases). The V and J ends lost 7 bases and 2 bases respectively, with 18 bases between them. Germline values: CDR1 SGHKS, CDR2 YYEKEE (reference sequence). The CDR3 runs to 15 residues. In DNA, the CDR3 is TGTGCCAGCCACGACATGGGTCAGGGAAACACTGAAGCTTTCTTT. Translation gives CASHDMGQGNTEAFF. The whole variable domain, remainder taken from reference TRBV5-5 and TRBJ1-1, is DAGVTQSPTHLIKTRGQQVTLRCSPISGHKSVSWYQQVLGQGPQFIFQYYEKEERGRGNFPDRFSARQFPNYSSELNVNALLLGDSALYLCASHDMGQGNTEAFFGQGTRLTVV.

This clone has just a few counts. This sequence joins TRBV6-5 and TRBJ1-1; D unresolved. Germline V gives CDR1 MNHEY, CDR2 SVGAGI. Trimming left V 6 bases short and J 2 bases short, with 7 bases between. The length of the CDR3 is 12 residues. CDR3 coding DNA: TGTGCCAGCAGGGTCAGTAACACTGAAGCTTTCTTT. Its protein is CASRVSNTEAFF.

This clone has a handful of counts. V usage is TRBV2 and J usage is TRBJ2-2; no firm D call. Trimming shortened V by 6 bases and J by 10 bases, and 18 bases separated the two germline ends. Germline V gene data show CDR1 as SNHLY and CDR2 as FYNNEI. The CDR3 spans 14 residues. The CDR3 region has the DNA TGTGCCAGCAGCCTCCCCGCCCGCGGAGCGGAGCTGTTTTTT. This encodes CASSLPARGAELFF.

The V and J genes are TRBV10-2 and TRBJ2-7, with a weak D call TRBD2 (6 bases). CDR3 length equals 14 residues. Germline CDR1 WSHSY, CDR2 SAAADI. Trimming shortened V by 4 bases and J by 6 bases, and 16 bases separated the two germline ends. The CDR3 is CASSGTGMGGEQYF. In DNA, the CDR3 is TGCGCCAGCAGTGGCACCGGGATGGGGGGCGAGCAGTACTTC.

This chain links TRBV5-1 with TRBJ2-3; 12 bases fit TRBD2. The trim removed 7 bases at V and 1 base at J, leaving 7 bases unmatched. In germline, CDR1 is SGHRS, CDR2 YFSETQ. This CDR3 comprises 16 residues. The DNA for the CDR3 is TGCGCCAGCCTCGATCCTAGCGGGAGGGGCACAGATACGCAGTATTTT. Translated, it gives CASLDPSGRGTDTQYF.

The chain uses TRBV7-2 and TRBJ2-3; TRBD2 agrees at 11 bases. The V and J ends lost 3 bases and 6 bases, in that order; junction bases with no gene match: 8. Germline CDR1 SGHTA, CDR2 FQGNSA. CDR3 length equals 16 residues. CDR3 in DNA: TGTGCCAGCAGCTTGACCCGACTAGCGGGGACGGATACGCAGTATTTT. Its translation: CASSLTRLAGTDTQYF.

The gene calls are TRBV19 and TRBJ2-1; 7 bases are a match to TRBD1. Germline trimming cut 3 bases from V and 2 bases from J; bases unmatched to any gene: 7. The CDR3 has 16 residues. The germline CDR1 and CDR2 sequences are LNHDA and SQIVND (reference sequence). The CDR3 nucleotides are TGTGCCAGTAGTATGGGCCGGACAGGAGCCTACAATGAGCAGTTCTTC. As protein: CASSMGRTGAYNEQFF. The full variable domain, in which reference TRBV19 and TRBJ2-1 provide the parts outside the CDR3, is DGGITQSPKYLFRKEGQNVTLSCEQNLNHDAMYWYRQDPGQGLRLIYYSQIVNDFQKGDIAEGYSVSREKKESFPLTVTSAQKNPTAFYLCASSMGRTGAYNEQFFGPGTRLTVL.

This rearrangement joins TRBV28 to TRBJ1-3; tentative D call: TRBD1 (5 bases). V was clipped by 7 bases and J by 0 bases, with 10 bases between them. The CDR3 is made up of 14 amino acids. From germline, CDR1 is MDHEN and CDR2 SYDVKM. The CDR3 region has the DNA TGTGCCAGCACCCTGACAGACTCTGGAAACACCATATATTTT. It codes for CASTLTDSGNTIYF.

CDR3 protein: CASSEGSGPLRNTGELFF. In DNA form, the CDR3 reads TGTGCCAGCAGTGAAGGGTCAGGGCCCCTTAGGAACACCGGGGAGCTGTTTTTT. The V gene is TRBV2, the J gene TRBJ2-2; a weak D match, TRBD1 (5 bases). V lost 1 base and J lost 1, with 16 bases in between. CDR1 and CDR2 (germline): SNHLY, FYNNEI. The CDR3 length is 18 residues.

The chain employs TRBV2 and TRBJ2-2, with TRBD2 matching over 7 bases. Losses at the gene ends were 6 bases for V and 8 bases for J; bases not matched to a gene: 9. Germline V gene sequence: CDR1 SNHLY, CDR2 FYNNEI. The CDR3 totals 14 residues. The CDR3 sequence: CASRAHTSAGELFF. CDR3 coding DNA: TGTGCCAGCAGGGCCCACACTAGCGCGGGGGAGCTGTTTTTT.

This chain connects TRBV5-1 to TRBJ2-1; 13 positions agree with TRBD2. The CDR3 length is 17 residues. With 3 bases clipped from V and 9 bases from J, the junction kept 12 bases outside the gene matches. Germline assignment: CDR1 SGHRS and CDR2 YFSETQ. The CDR3 DNA sequence: TGCGCCAGCAGCTCGACTGGACTAGCGGGAGTTGGGAGTGAGCAGTTCTTC. Its translation: CASSSTGLAGVGSEQFF.

The chain joins TRBV4-2 to TRBJ2-7; 12 bases fit TRBD2. Germline CDR1 reads LGHNA; CDR2 reads YNFKEQ. The V gene end was trimmed by 0 bases and the J gene end by 4 bases; junction bases not matched to a gene: 7. The CDR3 extends over 17 amino acids. The CDR3 protein is CASSQDLGGLAGYEQYF. The CDR3 nucleotides are TGTGCCAGCAGCCAAGATCTAGGCGGACTAGCGGGGTACGAGCAGTACTTC.

V and J are TRBV7-9 and TRBJ1-2, with no clear D. CDR1 is SEHNR, CDR2 FQNEAQ, per germline (reference sequence). The V and J ends lost 3 bases and 2 bases respectively, with 7 bases between them. There are 13 residues in the CDR3. The CDR3 loop reads CASSFDNNYGYTF. CDR3 DNA: TGTGCCAGCAGCTTCGACAACAACTATGGCTACACCTTC. Together with reference TRBV7-9 and TRBJ1-2, the CDR3 gives the full variable domain: DTGVSQNPRHKITKRGQNVTFRCDPISEHNRLYWYRQTLGQGPEFLTYFQNEAQLEKSRLLSDRFSAERPKGSFSTLEIQRTEQGDSAMYLCASSFDNNYGYTFGSGTRLTVV.

This rearrangement joins TRBV7-8 to TRBJ1-2; 10 bases fit TRBD1. Per the germline V gene, CDR1 is SGHVS and CDR2 is FQNEAQ. V was pared by 3 bases and J by 13 bases, with 8 bases of the junction left unmatched. This CDR3 contains 13 residues. CDR3 bases: TGTGCCAGCAGCTTCGACAGGGGGCGCGGATCCACCTTC. This gives the protein CASSFDRGRGSTF.

J is TRBJ2-3 and V is TRBV10-1; the match to TRBD2 covers 11 bases. Germline V gene sequence: CDR1 WNHNN, CDR2 SYGVQD (reference sequence). J was trimmed by 4 bases and V by 2 bases; bases with no gene match: 5. The CDR3 has 16 residues. The CDR3 DNA sequence: TGCGCCAGCAGTGAGAGTCTAGCGGGGGGTTCAGATACGCAGTATTTT. Translating it yields CASSESLAGGSDTQYF.

V is TRBV27 and J is TRBJ2-5; 9 positions match TRBD2. The V segment lost 3 bases and the J segment 5 bases; nucleotides outside the gene matches: 7. The CDR3 has 15 residues. The germline gives CDR1 MNHEY, CDR2 SMNVEV (reference sequence). This chain's CDR3 is CASSFSSGNVETQYF. Here the CDR3 DNA reads TGTGCCAGCAGTTTTTCTAGCGGGAATGTTGAGACCCAGTACTTC.

The chain is built from TRBV28 and TRBJ2-3, with 10 bases identical to TRBD1. Unmatched junction bases numbered 8, after V lost 7 bases and J lost 4 bases. There are 15 residues in the CDR3. CDR1 is MDHEN and CDR2 is SYDVKM in the germline V gene. The CDR3 bases are TGTGCCAGCAATTCACCGGGACAGGGGTCAGATACGCAGTATTTT. Translated, it gives CASNSPGQGSDTQYF.

The rearrangement joins TRBV5-4 to TRBJ2-7; the match to TRBD2 covers 9 bases. Germline V gives CDR1 SGHNT, CDR2 YYREEE (reference sequence). The J segment lost 7 bases and the V segment lost 7 bases, leaving 15 bases of the junction unmatched. This CDR3 has 15 residues. CDR3 in amino acids: CASGAPREGGIEQYF. The CDR3 DNA sequence: TGTGCCAGCGGGGCCCCGCGGGAGGGAGGAATTGAGCAGTACTTC.